Reported below is one T cell receptor beta chain. The data derive from a study of CD8 T cells in Susac syndrome. With 0 bases removed from V and 4 bases from J, the gap between germline ends came to 9 bases. The germline CDR1 and CDR2 sequences are LGHDT and YNNKEL (reference sequence). The CDR3 extends over 15 amino acids. cDNA came from 0.5 to 1 ug RNA primed by random hexamers. TCRdb processed the immunoSEQ multiplex PCR reads anew with MiXCR; each CDR3 protein has one entry. The table includes about 110,000 distinct CDR3 sequences, 96% detected once. V gene TRBV3-1 combines with J gene TRBJ2-2, with D unclear. The receptor comes from a human donor in good health. What was sequenced was CD4+ T cells from PBMCs. The CDR3 nucleotides read TGTGCCAGCAGCCAAGAAAGGCATACCACCGGGGAGCTGTTTTTT. Residues: CASSQERHTTGELFF. The whole variable domain, remainder taken from reference TRBV3-1 and TRBJ2-2, is DTAVSQTPKYLVTQMGNDKSIKCEQNLGHDTMYWYKQDSKKFLKIMFSYNNKELIINETVPNRFSPKSPDKAHLNLHINSLELGDSAVYFCASSQERHTTGELFFGEGSRLTVL.